The 28 T cell receptor beta chains below all came from one sample that was sequenced in a study of metastatic and nonmetastatic thyroid tumors. TCRdb re-analyzed the PCR reads using MiXCR. The table records around 23,000 clones, roughly a quarter of them present only once. Every patient underwent thyroid surgery untreated. Sequenced: blood. These receptors all come from a male donor with papillary thyroid cancer or a benign thyroid nodule (not recorded which). Some clones in this sample may be carry-over from other donors' samples.

In its sample, this clone was seen a few times. The chain combines TRBV6-1 with TRBJ2-7; D may be TRBD1 (6 bases). The CDR3 spans 15 residues. The ends were cut back, 3 bases at V and 2 bases at J, with 14 bases in the middle. Germline CDR1 and CDR2: MNHNS and SASEGT. The CDR3 region is CASSDFRGRPYEQYF. CDR3 nucleotide sequence: TGTGCCAGCAGTGATTTCAGGGGCCGTCCCTACGAGCAGTACTTC.

By share, this clone ranks as medium-sized (0.01 to 0.1%). V and J are TRBV28 and TRBJ2-7, with TRBD1 identical over 8 bases. Germline V lookup: CDR1 MDHEN, CDR2 SYDVKM. The CDR3 sequence is 15 residues long. Trimming cost V 2 bases and J 4 bases; bases outside gene matches: 7. CDR3 protein: CASSLRDRLLYEQYF. In nucleotides, the CDR3 is TGTGCCAGCAGTTTAAGGGACAGGCTTCTTTACGAGCAGTACTTC. The complete variable domain, with remaining parts taken from reference TRBV28 and TRBJ2-7, reads DVKVTQSSRYLVKRTGEKVFLECVQDMDHENMFWYRQDPGLGLRLIYFSYDVKMKEKGDIPEGYSVSREKKERFSLILESASTNQTSMYLCASSLRDRLLYEQYFGPGTRLTVT.

This clone was detected a few times. The chain carries TRBV12-3 or TRBV12-4 and TRBJ1-2; 7 bases agree with TRBD1. The CDR3 runs 13 residues. V shed 7 bases, J shed 6 bases, and the junction held 8 bases outside the gene matches. CDR3 nucleotides: TGTGCCAGCATTTACAGGGGACCAAATGGCTACACCTTC. Translated: CASIYRGPNGYTF.

This clone rates as medium-sized (0.01 to 0.1%). The chain uses TRBV10-1 and TRBJ2-7; D is unclear. Between the trimmed V and J ends, which lost 6 bases and 4 bases, there was a span of 10 bases. Germline V gives CDR1 WNHNN, CDR2 SYGVQD (reference sequence). This CDR3 comprises 12 residues. For the CDR3, the DNA is TGCGCCAGCAGCTCCGACACATACGAGCAGTACTTC. As protein: CASSSDTYEQYF.

This clone was seen only a few times. V and J are TRBV6-5 and TRBJ1-3; no clear D. Germline loops: CDR1 MNHEY, CDR2 SVGAGI. V lost 2 bases and J lost 4, with 9 bases in between. This CDR3 spans 14 amino acids. As DNA, the CDR3 is TGTGCCAGCAGTTACGAGGGAACCGGAAACACCATATATTTT. Translating gives CASSYEGTGNTIYF.

This clone was seen a handful of times. The rearrangement links TRBV6-1 to TRBJ2-1; TRBD2 matches 7 bases. The V gene end was trimmed by 8 bases and the J gene end by 3 bases; junction bases not matched to a gene: 7. The CDR3 is made up of 14 amino acids. Germline V gene data show CDR1 as MNHNS and CDR2 as SASEGT. CDR3 residues: CASERREGYNEQFF. DNA of the CDR3: TGTGCCAGCGAGAGGAGGGAGGGCTACAATGAGCAGTTCTTC.

The rearrangement uses TRBV18 and TRBJ1-1; D uncertain. V was shortened by 6 bases and J by 8 bases, with 10 bases between the two germline ends. The CDR3 is 11 residues long. Germline V gene lookup returns CDR1 KGHSH and CDR2 LQKENI. The CDR3 region has the DNA TGTGCCAGCTCCCAGTCCGGGGAAGCTTTCTTT. Protein product: CASSQSGEAFF.

This clone was counted at least ten times. The rearrangement uses TRBV5-1 and TRBJ2-3; D is tentatively TRBD1 or TRBD2 (7 bases each). The CDR3 totals 15 residues. The germline gives CDR1 SGHRS, CDR2 YFSETQ. Deletions cut 2 bases from V and 3 bases from J, with 13 bases between. As DNA, the CDR3 is TGCGCCAGCAGCTTTACAGGGGAGGGAACAGATACGCAGTATTTT. It specifies CASSFTGEGTDTQYF.

In this sample, this clone turned up a few times. The junction differs from germline at one of its ends, possibly a read error. This sequence joins TRBV27 and TRBJ2-7; 7 bases agree with TRBD1. In germline, CDR1 is MNHEY, CDR2 SMNVEV (reference sequence). The CDR3 runs to 15 residues. CDR3 amino acids: CASRMDRKTSYEQYF. DNA of the CDR3: TGTGCCAGCAGAATGGACAGGAAAACATCCTATGAGCAGTACTTC.

The sample holds many counts of this clone. This chain joins TRBV27 and TRBJ2-3; weak D call: TRBD1 (5 bases). CDR3 size: 14 residues. The V and J ends lost 2 bases and 0 bases respectively, with 6 bases between them. The germline V gene has CDR1 MNHEY and CDR2 SMNVEV (reference sequence). The CDR3, as DNA: TGTGCCAGCAGTTTAGACAGAAGCACAGATACGCAGTATTTT. It codes for CASSLDRSTDTQYF.

This clone was observed at least ten times. Other DNA sequences in this sample translate to the same CDR3. The chain couples TRBV5-1 to TRBJ2-2; 10 nucleotides agree with TRBD2. Germline loops: CDR1 SGHRS, CDR2 YFSETQ. The junction had 1 base not matched to a gene; V was cut back by 2 bases and J by 3 bases. The CDR3 runs 15 residues. The CDR3 DNA sequence: TGCGCCAGCAGCTTCCTAGCGGGGGACACCGGGGAGCTGTTTTTT. Amino acid sequence: CASSFLAGDTGELFF. The full variable domain, in which reference TRBV5-1 and TRBJ2-2 provide the parts outside the CDR3, is KAGVTQTPRYLIKTRGQQVTLSCSPISGHRSVSWYQQTPGQGLQFLFEYFSETQRNKGNFPGRFSGRQFSNSRSEMNVSTLELGDSALYLCASSFLAGDTGELFFGEGSRLTVL.

This clone is judged medium-sized. V gene TRBV4-2 combines with J gene TRBJ2-7, with 9 bases aligning to TRBD1. V lost 8 bases to trimming and J lost 9 bases; unmatched junction nucleotides: 14. The germline gives CDR1 LGHNA, CDR2 YNFKEQ. CDR3 size: 14 residues. CDR3 coding DNA: TGTGCCAGCTCCGCCGGGACAGGGCTTGACGTGCAGTACTTC. Protein: CASSAGTGLDVQYF.

In the case of this clone: At one end, the junction sequence differs from germline, possibly due to a read error. The chain couples TRBV27 to TRBJ2-1, with D possibly matching TRBD2 (5 bases). The CDR3 length is 12 residues. Germline V lookup: CDR1 MNHEY, CDR2 SMNVEV (reference sequence). CDR3 sequence: CASKTSVEEHFF. CDR3 DNA sequence: TGTGCCAGCAAAACTAGTGTTGAAGAGCATTTCTTC.

With respect to this clone: At one of its ends the junction is not consistent with the germline gene, which may arise from a read error. This CDR3 is CASSLSPIRGGLFF. In DNA form, the CDR3 reads TGTGCCAGCAGTTTATCCCCTATTCGCGGGGGGCTGTTTTTT. The chain links TRBV12-3 or TRBV12-4 to TRBJ2-2, with 7 bases aligning to TRBD2. The CDR3 covers 14 residues.

Many counts were recorded for this clone. The rearrangement joins TRBV3-1 to TRBJ2-3; 11 nucleotides agree with TRBD2. This CDR3 contains 19 residues. V lost 4 bases and J lost 4; bases outside the gene matches: 16. The germline V gene encodes CDR1 LGHDT and CDR2 YNNKEL (reference sequence). The CDR3 DNA reads TGTGCCAGCAGCCTCCAACCCACGGGACTAGCGGTGGGGGCAGATACGCAGTATTTT. Translated: CASSLQPTGLAVGADTQYF.

In its sample, this clone was seen many times. V usage is TRBV20-1 and J usage is TRBJ1-1, with D hard to call. Germline lookup yields CDR1 DFQATT and CDR2 SNEGSKA (reference sequence). With 3 bases removed from V and 1 base from J, the gap between germline ends came to 15 bases. The CDR3 sequence is 15 residues long. The CDR3 loop is CSASRPGRTNTEAFF. The CDR3 DNA follows: TGCAGTGCTAGTAGGCCAGGTAGGACGAACACTGAAGCTTTCTTT.

By proportion, this clone is medium-sized. The gene calls are TRBV20-1 and TRBJ2-1; D is ambiguous. The germline CDR1 and CDR2 sequences are DFQATT and SNEGSKA (reference sequence). Trimming shortened V by 5 bases and J by 11 bases, and 19 bases separated the two germline ends. This CDR3 comprises 13 residues. Written as DNA, the CDR3 is TGCAGTGCTCTTGACCCCACCCAGGTTCAGCAGTTCTTC. Its translation: CSALDPTQVQQFF.

Only a few counts were recorded for this clone. As the CDR3 is not closed by the conserved phenylalanine or tryptophan, this likely results from a read error. The rearrangement joins TRBV6-1 to TRBJ2-6, with D tentatively TRBD2 (5 bases). The CDR3 extends over 14 amino acids. CDR1 is MNHNS and CDR2 is SASEGT in the germline V gene. CDR3: CDRKTMPGANVLTS. CDR3 DNA: TGTGACAGAAAGACTATGCCTGGGGCCAACGTCCTGACTTCC.

This clone has ten or more counts. The chain joins TRBV27 to TRBJ2-7; the D is unclear. The V gene's germline CDR1 is MNHEY and CDR2 SMNVEV (reference sequence). CDR3 length: 16 amino acids. Trimming took 4 bases from V and 0 from J, leaving 16 bases between them. The CDR3: CASSSPQTTSSYEQYF. The CDR3 coding sequence is TGTGCCAGCAGTTCACCTCAGACCACAAGCTCCTACGAGCAGTACTTC.

Turning to this clone: One junction end disagrees with the germline gene, perhaps due to a read error. The chain links TRBV11-2 to TRBJ1-1; no clear D gene. The CDR3 extends over 12 amino acids. Germline CDR1 and CDR2: SGHAT and FQNNGV. CDR3 region: CVSSYQSGEALF. The CDR3 region has the DNA TGTGTCAGCAGCTACCAGTCCGGGGAAGCTTTATTT. The variable domain in full, completed from reference TRBV11-2 and TRBJ1-1, reads EAGVAQSPRYKIIEKRQSVAFWCNPISGHATLYWYQQILGQGPKLLIQFQNNGVVDDSQLPKDRFSAERLKGVDSTLKIQPAKLEDSAVYLCVSSYQSGEALFGQGTRLTVV.

The CDR3 region is CASSTRVGLAAEQYF. CDR3 DNA: TGTGCCAGCAGCACGCGGGTAGGACTAGCAGCCGAGCAGTACTTC. The V gene is TRBV7-9, the J gene TRBJ2-7; TRBD2 matches at 8 bases. The length of the CDR3 is 15 residues. The V gene end was trimmed by 5 bases and the J gene end by 6 bases; junction bases not matched to a gene: 12. Germline CDR1 SEHNR, CDR2 FQNEAQ (reference sequence).

This clone has a count of ten or more. The chain has TRBV5-4 and TRBJ2-3, with TRBD2 identical over 9 bases. The J segment lost 5 bases and the V segment lost 5 bases, leaving 9 bases of the junction unmatched. The germline V gene has CDR1 SGHNT and CDR2 YYREEE (reference sequence). The CDR3 runs to 15 residues. CDR3 DNA: TGTGCCAGCAGTCGACTAGCGGCCCTTGGAGATACGCAGTATTTT. Its protein is CASSRLAALGDTQYF. The whole variable domain, filled in from reference TRBV5-4 and TRBJ2-3, reads ETGVTQSPTHLIKTRGQQVTLRCSSQSGHNTVSWYQQALGQGPQFIFQYYREEENGRGNFPPRFSGLQFPNYSSELNVNALELDDSALYLCASSRLAALGDTQYFGPGTRLTVL.

This clone occurred many times. The gene calls are TRBV6-1 and TRBJ2-5, with D hard to call. V was trimmed by 5 bases and J by 1 base, leaving 5 bases between them. From germline, CDR1 is MNHNS and CDR2 SASEGT. The CDR3 covers 12 residues. CDR3 coding DNA: TGTGCCAGCAGTTATGGCCAAGAGACCCAGTACTTC. Amino acid sequence: CASSYGQETQYF.

This clone was observed many times. The chain uses TRBV9 and TRBJ2-1, with TRBD2 identical over 8 bases. The CDR3 extends over 14 amino acids. Germline CDR1 reads SGDLS; CDR2 reads YYNGEE. With 0 bases clipped from V and 8 bases from J, the junction kept 4 bases outside the gene matches. CDR3 nucleotides: TGTGCCAGCAGCGTAGGAAGCGGGAGTTATGAGCAGTTCTTC. Residues: CASSVGSGSYEQFF. Together with reference TRBV9 and TRBJ2-1, the CDR3 gives the full variable domain: DSGVTQTPKHLITATGQRVTLRCSPRSGDLSVYWYQQSLDQGLQFLIQYYNGEERAKGNILERFSAQQFPDLHSELNLSSLELGDSALYFCASSVGSGSYEQFFGPGTRLTVL.

This clone was seen only once. This CDR3 is missing its conserved last phenylalanine or tryptophan, likely due to a read error. The DNA is left out, because the CDR3 cannot be placed on it with certainty; the CDR3 is given as TCRdb lists it. The chain links TRBV28 to TRBJ2-7; the table calls TRBD2, which could not be checked here. Germline values: CDR1 MDHEN, CDR2 SYDVKM. The CDR3 is made up of 14 amino acids, end residues included. CDR3 protein: CASRVSGRAHEHYY.

This clone has a count of ten or more. The chain combines TRBV30 with TRBJ2-7; the D gene is possibly TRBD2 (5 bases). The CDR3 spans 15 residues. V was clipped by 6 bases and J by 7 bases, with 25 bases between them. From germline, CDR1 is GTSNPN and CDR2 SVGIG (reference sequence). Here the CDR3 DNA reads TGTGCCTGCCCGGCCGGCTCGGGGTCCCCCGTGGAGCAGTACTTC. The encoded protein is CACPAGSGSPVEQYF.

This chain links TRBV6-4 with TRBJ2-3; TRBD1 matches at 10 bases. The CDR3 consists of 15 residues. The germline gives CDR1 MRHNA, CDR2 SNTAGT. Trimming cost V 6 bases and J 0 bases; bases outside gene matches: 3. CDR3 protein: CASSATGGSTDTQYF. The CDR3, as DNA: TGTGCCAGCAGCGCGACAGGGGGCAGCACAGATACGCAGTATTTT.

The gene calls are TRBV11-2 and TRBJ2-7; D gene unclear. Trimming cost V 8 bases and J 3 bases, with 14 bases left between them. Germline V CDR1 and CDR2: SGHAT, FQNNGV. The CDR3 is made up of 13 amino acids. The CDR3 loop is CASGPWAFYEQYF. CDR3 nucleotide sequence: TGTGCCAGCGGCCCGTGGGCTTTCTACGAGCAGTACTTC.